This T cell receptor beta chain is from a study of blood T cell repertoires in COVID-19. Seattle cases were enrolled at active infection and followed longitudinally. The method was immunoSEQ multiplex PCR; TCRdb's version includes in-frame clones alone and lacks a portion of them. Counted here are hundreds of thousands of clones, approximately 88% occurring once; the ten biggest clones make up about 3%. This CDR3 has 18 amino acids. V was pared by 4 bases and J by 0 bases, with 21 bases between. The germline V gene encodes CDR1 LNHDA and CDR2 SQIVND (reference sequence). V usage is TRBV19 and J usage is TRBJ1-2, with D perhaps TRBD1 (5 bases). Sequencing was done on a sample of peripheral blood. This receptor was taken from a woman in her 30s with COVID-19, enrolled during active disease. DNA for the CDR3: TGTGCCAGTAGTACGAGTTTTGGGGTAGGCAGGGCTAACTATGGCTACACCTTC. Protein: CASSTSFGVGRANYGYTF.